This paragraph covers one T cell receptor (beta chain) sequence. CDR3 length equals 14 residues. The V end lost 5 bases, the J end lost 4 bases, and 11 bases lay between the germline ends. Germline V gene sequence: CDR1 KGHSH, CDR2 LQKENI. The sample belongs to a study of shared clonotypes between healthy human individuals. The method was immunoSEQ multiplex PCR; TCRdb's version includes in-frame clones alone and lacks a portion of them. Of some 630,000 clones listed, about 78% are singletons. Sequenced material: memory CD4+ T cells sorted from blood. Specified subset: CD45RA-negative fraction. This chain links TRBV18 with TRBJ2-2; D might be TRBD2 (5 bases). The origin of this receptor is a woman aged 30 to 39 in good health. CDR3 coding DNA: TGTGCCAGCTCATCCCTAGCAGCCACCGGGGAGCTGTTTTTT. Encoded protein: CASSSLAATGELFF.